This TCR beta chain appears in the sequencing data of a study of tumour-infiltrating T cells in Burkitt lymphoma. Study context: Overall and progression-free survival were predicted by productive clonality.

Sequenced by immunoSEQ multiplex PCR; TCRdb stores in-frame clones only, minus some. The sample has thousands of clones; about 16% are singletons. The V and J ends lost 0 bases and 4 bases respectively, with 3 bases between them. This CDR3 region has 12 residues. Germline V gives CDR1 SGDLS, CDR2 YYNGEE. The source of this sequence is a human donor with diffuse large B-cell lymphoma. Specimen: tumor tissue. The V gene is TRBV9, the J gene TRBJ2-3; D gene ambiguous. The CDR3 region is CASSVGSDTQYF. CDR3 in DNA: TGTGCCAGCAGCGTAGGGTCAGATACGCAGTATTTT.